This T cell receptor beta chain was sequenced during a study of shared clonotypes between healthy human individuals. Across the whole study: Two women and a few men aged 18 to 49 served as donors. Each donor contributed plates that comprised three CD4 naive, three CD4 memory, two CD8 naive and one CD8 memory. Findings and limits, study-wide: The rarefaction results pointed to incomplete sorted-subset sequencing despite large depth. Between several donors, naive CD4 clonotypes were shared at a level of around 4.8%.

A note on this clone: Its specificity is unknown.

TCRdb's copy holds only in-frame clones and misses some; the assay was immunoSEQ multiplex PCR. The repertoire holds approximately 2.3 million clones, 85% to 95% seen once, with roughly 0.36% in the top ten. CDR3 length: 16 amino acids. V dropped 3 bases and J dropped 5; count of bases not matched to a gene: 9. The germline gives CDR1 KGHSH, CDR2 LQKENI. J is TRBJ2-3 and V is TRBV18; 9 nucleotides align to TRBD1. The TCR sequence derives from a man younger than 35 in good health. Some clones in this sample may be carry-over from other donors' samples. The sample comprised naive CD4+ T cells from PBMCs. Subset noted: CD45RA+ positively selected. CDR3 sequence (DNA): TGTGCCAGCTCACCGGCTATAAACAGGGGGCGAGATACGCAGTATTTT. This encodes CASSPAINRGRDTQYF.